This T cell receptor beta chain was captured by sequencing in a study of PD-1 blockade in mismatch repair-deficient tumors. Background on the study: All were previously treated, progressing patients with approximately 11 mismatch repair-deficient cancer types.

This CDR3 has 15 residues. V shed 4 bases and J shed 2 bases, with 15 bases lying between them. CDR1 and CDR2 from the germline V gene are MNHEY and SMNVEV (reference sequence). The sample holds one count of this clone. Method: immunoSEQ multiplex PCR; TCRdb's copy keeps in-frame clones and lacks some. The sample contains around 120,000 clones, about 86% of which appear only once. Mismatch repair deficiency was confirmed in all patients, by PCR or immunohistochemistry. TCR sequencing covered a few patients who responded to pembrolizumab. The sequence was collected from an adult with mismatch repair-deficient cancer. Specimen: peripheral blood, collected 44 weeks after starting pembrolizumab. The chain is built from TRBV27 and TRBJ2-7; possible D gene TRBD1, 5 bases. Here the CDR3 reads CASSSGQGPPYEQYF. The DNA of the CDR3 is TGTGCCAGCAGTTCAGGCCAGGGCCCCCCCTACGAGCAGTACTTC.